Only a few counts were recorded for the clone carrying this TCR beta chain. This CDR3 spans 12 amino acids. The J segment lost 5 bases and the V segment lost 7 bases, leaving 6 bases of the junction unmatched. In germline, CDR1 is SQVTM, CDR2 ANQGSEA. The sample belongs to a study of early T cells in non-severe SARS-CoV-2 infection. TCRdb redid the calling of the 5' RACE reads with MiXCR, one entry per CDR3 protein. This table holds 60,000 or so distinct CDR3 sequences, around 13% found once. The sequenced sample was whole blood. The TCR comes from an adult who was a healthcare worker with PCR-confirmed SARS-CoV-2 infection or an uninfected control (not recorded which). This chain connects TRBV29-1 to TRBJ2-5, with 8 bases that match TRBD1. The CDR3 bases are TGCAGCGCAAAGGACAGGGACGAGACCCAGTACTTC. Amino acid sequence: CSAKDRDETQYF.